A single sample is the source of the 22 T cell receptor beta chains below, sequenced in a study of blood T cell repertoires in COVID-19. Some clones are missing from TCRdb's copy, which holds only in-frame ones; the method was immunoSEQ multiplex PCR. The table lists nearly 200,000 clones, roughly 84% of them singletons. Source material: PBMCs or T cells enriched from blood (not recorded which). These receptors were taken from a man between 40 and 49 years old who had recovered from COVID-19.

V gene TRBV7-9 combines with J gene TRBJ1-2; 10 bases align to TRBD1. Germline V lookup: CDR1 SEHNR, CDR2 FQNEAQ (reference sequence). V shed 5 bases, J shed 7 bases, and the junction held 10 bases outside the gene matches. The CDR3 consists of 15 residues. The CDR3 region has the DNA TGTGCCAGCAGCCCACCGGGACAGGGGATGGTTGGCTACACCTTC. It is translated as CASSPPGQGMVGYTF.

The genes are TRBV5-1 and TRBJ2-7; 10 bases match TRBD1. Germline V CDR1 and CDR2: SGHRS, YFSETQ. V lost 3 bases, J lost 3 bases, and 12 bases stayed unmatched. CDR3 size: 17 residues. The CDR3 loop is CASSYDDPGQGNYEQYF. The CDR3 bases are TGCGCCAGCAGCTACGATGACCCGGGACAGGGGAACTACGAGCAGTACTTC. Variable domain in full (rest from reference TRBV5-1 and TRBJ2-7): KAGVTQTPRYLIKTRGQQVTLSCSPISGHRSVSWYQQTPGQGLQFLFEYFSETQRNKGNFPGRFSGRQFSNSRSEMNVSTLELGDSALYLCASSYDDPGQGNYEQYFGPGTRLTVT.

V is TRBV25-1 and J is TRBJ2-7; 9 nucleotides match TRBD1. V was clipped by 6 bases and J by 0 bases; unmatched bases: 3. This CDR3 contains 14 residues. CDR1 and CDR2 (germline): MGHDK, SYGVNS. In nucleotides, the CDR3 is TGTGCCAGCAGATCGACAGGGGGCTCCTACGAGCAGTACTTC. It yields the protein CASRSTGGSYEQYF.

This clone has only a few counts. The rearrangement links TRBV11-3 to TRBJ1-1, with unresolved D. V gave up 4 bases and J gave up 5 bases, with 17 bases separating them. Germline values: CDR1 SGHNT, CDR2 YENEEA. The CDR3 spans 15 residues. The CDR3 loop reads CASSSRVRAGTEAFF. CDR3 sequence (DNA): TGTGCCAGCAGCTCACGGGTGAGGGCCGGGACTGAAGCTTTCTTT.

The chain has TRBV21-1 and TRBJ2-5; the tabulated D call, TRBD1, remains unverified against the DNA. TRBV21-1 is noted as a pseudogene. The CDR3 is 16 residues long. This CDR3 reads CASSRPGQGAGETQYF. CDR3 sequence (DNA): TGTGCCAGCAGCAGGCCGGGACAGGGAGCAGGAGAGACCCAGTACTTC.

This clone has just one count. The V call is TRBV29-1, the J call TRBJ1-2; D may be TRBD1 (5 bases). The germline V gene has CDR1 SQVTM and CDR2 ANQGSEA. The length of the CDR3 is 12 residues. V gave up 7 bases and J gave up 0 bases, with 9 bases separating them. The CDR3 reads CSADRSNYGYTF. The CDR3 coding sequence is TGCAGCGCCGACAGATCTAACTATGGCTACACCTTC.

The J gene is TRBJ2-1, the V gene TRBV7-3; 9 bases align to TRBD1. V gave up 4 bases and J gave up 6 bases; unmatched junction bases: 7. The CDR3 consists of 15 residues. Germline CDR1 reads SGHTA; CDR2 reads FQGTGA. CDR3 bases: TGTGCCAGCAGCTCTGGGACAGGGACACTCAATGAGCAGTTCTTC. This sequence encodes CASSSGTGTLNEQFF.

The chain has TRBV5-4 and TRBJ2-5; 7 bases are a match to TRBD2. This CDR3 region has 15 residues. CDR1 and CDR2 (germline): SGHNT, YYREEE (reference sequence). V was pared by 3 bases and J by 2 bases, with 7 bases of the junction left unmatched. CDR3 nucleotides: TGTGCCAGCAGCTCGAAAGCGGGACTACAAGAGACCCAGTACTTC. Its protein product is CASSSKAGLQETQYF.

This clone was seen more than once but under ten times. The chain uses TRBV30 and TRBJ2-1; 11 bases line up with TRBD2. CDR1 GTSNPN and CDR2 SVGIG come from the germline V gene (reference sequence). Losses at the gene ends were 7 bases for V and 7 bases for J; bases not matched to a gene: 18. The length of the CDR3 is 17 residues. CDR3 amino acids: CASSAISTSGGRNEQFF. The CDR3 DNA reads TGTGCCTCATCAGCCATTAGTACTAGCGGGGGAAGGAATGAGCAGTTCTTC. Supplemented by reference TRBV30 and TRBJ2-1, the full variable domain reads SQTIHQWPATLVQPVGSPLSLECTVEGTSNPNLYWYRQAAGRGLQLLFYSVGIGQISSEVPQNLSASRPQDRQFILSSKKLLLSDSGFYLCASSAISTSGGRNEQFFGPGTRLTVL.

The V gene is TRBV19, the J gene TRBJ1-2; TRBD1 matches at 7 bases. The ends lost 2 bases at V and 2 bases at J; junction bases unmatched: 11. This CDR3 is 17 amino acids long. Germline V gene sequence: CDR1 LNHDA, CDR2 SQIVND (reference sequence). DNA for the CDR3: TGTGCCAGTAGTATACATTGGTTACAGGGGAAGAACTATGGCTACACCTTC. Protein: CASSIHWLQGKNYGYTF.

In its sample, this clone was seen a few times. Here the CDR3 DNA reads TGTGCCACCAGTGGGAGGACTAAGACCGGGGAGCTGTTTTTT. Amino acid sequence: CATSGRTKTGELFF. The rearrangement links TRBV24-1 to TRBJ2-2; weak D call: TRBD2 (6 bases). Between the trimmed V and J ends, which lost 5 bases and 5 bases, there was a span of 11 bases. The CDR3 has 14 residues. Per the germline V gene, CDR1 is KGHDR and CDR2 is SFDVKD.

This chain links TRBV6-5 with TRBJ2-3; D not certain. The CDR3 length is 12 residues. Germline CDR1 MNHEY, CDR2 SVGAGI. V was clipped by 4 bases and J by 4 bases, with 6 bases between them. The CDR3 DNA follows: TGTGCCAGCAGTTTCGACTCAGATACGCAGTATTTT. Translating it yields CASSFDSDTQYF.

This clone was recorded only once. The chain has TRBV7-2 and TRBJ1-6, with a weak D call TRBD1 (5 bases). The V gene lost 1 base and the J gene lost 6 bases, with 7 bases spanning the gap. Germline V lookup: CDR1 SGHTA, CDR2 FQGNSA. The CDR3 spans 14 residues. The CDR3 sequence: CASSLGQTNSPLHF. CDR3 sequence (DNA): TGTGCCAGCAGCTTAGGACAGACTAATTCACCCCTCCACTTT.

The chain recombines TRBV6-5 with TRBJ2-3, with D perhaps matching TRBD1 (6 bases). The CDR3 loop spans 14 amino acids. CDR1 and CDR2 from the germline V gene are MNHEY and SVGAGI. V was pared by 7 bases and J by 3 bases, with 14 bases between. CDR3 coding DNA: TGTGCCAGCATGATGACAGGAACGACAGATACGCAGTATTTT. Encoded protein: CASMMTGTTDTQYF.

This chain joins TRBV19 and TRBJ1-1; 9 bases line up with TRBD1. The trim removed 3 bases at V and 5 bases at J, leaving 7 bases unmatched. CDR3 length equals 15 residues. Germline V gene data show CDR1 as LNHDA and CDR2 as SQIVND (reference sequence). CDR3 protein: CASSIGGTGRTEAFF. DNA for the CDR3: TGTGCCAGTAGTATCGGCGGGACAGGGAGGACTGAAGCTTTCTTT.

This sequence joins TRBV9 and TRBJ2-7; 9 bases are a match to TRBD1. V shed 4 bases and J 8 bases; nucleotides not matched to a gene: 16. The V gene's germline CDR1 is SGDLS and CDR2 YYNGEE. The CDR3 length is 16 residues. The CDR3 DNA reads as TGTGCCAGCAGCCTACAGCCGACCATGGGACAGGGACAGCAGTACTTC. The encoded protein is CASSLQPTMGQGQQYF.

The V call is TRBV6-2 or TRBV6-3, the J call TRBJ1-3; 7 nucleotides match TRBD1. The CDR3 loop spans 15 amino acids. The germline V gene encodes CDR1 MNHEY and CDR2 SVGEGT. J was trimmed by 0 bases and V by 5 bases; bases with no gene match: 4. The CDR3 loop reads CASSEGQRSGNTIYF. The DNA of the CDR3 is TGTGCCAGCAGTGAGGGACAGCGCTCTGGAAACACCATATATTTT.

The V call is TRBV19, the J call TRBJ2-2, with unresolved D. CDR1 and CDR2 (germline): LNHDA, SQIVND (reference sequence). V dropped 0 bases and J dropped 7 bases, with 12 bases sitting between them. This CDR3 contains 15 residues. The CDR3 region has the DNA TGTGCCAGTAGTATAGATCTAAGAGGCAGCGGGGAGCTGTTTTTT. Its translation is CASSIDLRGSGELFF.

The V call is TRBV5-1, the J call TRBJ2-1; TRBD1 matches 11 bases. The CDR3 has 17 residues. The junction had 6 bases not matched to a gene; V was cut back by 0 bases and J by 4 bases. Germline CDR1 reads SGHRS; CDR2 reads YFSETQ. The CDR3 loop is CASSLGLRDRGYNEQFF. CDR3 in DNA: TGCGCCAGCAGCTTGGGCCTCCGGGACAGGGGGTACAATGAGCAGTTCTTC. Drawing the rest from reference TRBV5-1 and TRBJ2-1, the complete variable domain is KAGVTQTPRYLIKTRGQQVTLSCSPISGHRSVSWYQQTPGQGLQFLFEYFSETQRNKGNFPGRFSGRQFSNSRSEMNVSTLELGDSALYLCASSLGLRDRGYNEQFFGPGTRLTVL.

This clone was seen only a few times. This chain connects TRBV4-3 to TRBJ2-1; no definite D call. This CDR3 spans 20 amino acids. With 1 base removed from V and 2 bases from J, the gap between germline ends came to 24 bases. CDR1 is LGHNA, CDR2 YSLEER, per germline. The CDR3 DNA reads as TGCGCCAGCAGCCAAGTCTATTACGAGAAAGCTAATTTCCCCTACAATGAGCAGTTCTTC. As protein: CASSQVYYEKANFPYNEQFF.

The chain employs TRBV11-2 and TRBJ2-1; 7 bases match TRBD2. J gave up 0 bases and V 5 bases, and 7 bases lay outside the gene matches. This CDR3 is built from 16 residues. The germline V gene has CDR1 SGHAT and CDR2 FQNNGV. CDR3 amino acids: CASSPLGGGSYNEQFF. CDR3 bases: TGTGCCAGCAGCCCCTTGGGGGGGGGCTCCTACAATGAGCAGTTCTTC.

In its sample, this clone was seen once. This rearrangement joins TRBV18 to TRBJ2-6, with D unresolved. The V and J ends lost 3 bases and 1 base respectively, with 4 bases between them. The CDR3 has 14 residues. Germline CDR1 is KGHSH and CDR2 is LQKENI. CDR3 DNA sequence: TGTGCCAGCTCACCCCAATCTGGGGCCAACGTCCTGACTTTC. Protein: CASSPQSGANVLTF.